This is a list of T cell receptor beta chains from one sample in a study of T-cell memory formation after mild COVID-19. TCRdb re-called the 5' RACE reads with MiXCR, one entry per CDR3 protein. The sample yields under 300,000 distinct CDR3 sequences, approximately 9% seen once. Sequenced sample: PBMCs or a T cell subset sorted from them (not recorded which). All receptors come from a man aged 18 to 35 who had mild COVID-19 (a few samples of this study predate the infection). Cell type and time point are not known. The CDR3 runs from the conserved cysteine through the conserved F or W. A D gene is named only where the DNA matches it firmly. The listing skips clone size in some rows; elsewhere it reads once, few, many or a size class.

cdr3_aa cdr3_nt j_call v_call clone_size d_call
CASSLMTGEETQYF TGTGCCAGCAGCTTAATGACAGGGGAAGAGACCCAGTACTTC TRBJ2-5 TRBV7-8 many TRBD1
CASSFYSGTDQPQHF TGTGCCAGCAGTTTTTACAGCGGTACGGATCAGCCCCAGCATTTT TRBJ1-5 TRBV27 NA NA
CASSYRVSDTQYF TGTGCCAGCAGCTACAGGGTTTCGGATACGCAGTATTTT TRBJ2-3 TRBV7-2 NA NA
CASRASGGAYNEQFF TGTGCCAGCAGGGCAAGCGGGGGGGCCTACAATGAGCAGTTCTTC TRBJ2-1 TRBV12-3/TRBV12-4 many TRBD2
CASSKPSTEAFF TGTGCCAGCAGTAAGCCGAGCACTGAAGCTTTCTTT TRBJ1-1 TRBV28 few NA
CASSSRGYYGYTF TGTGCCAGCAGCTCCAGGGGATACTATGGCTACACCTTC TRBJ1-2 TRBV6-5 many NA
CASSLGRLDLTGELFF TGTGCCAGCAGCTTAGGGAGGCTTGACTTGACCGGGGAGCTGTTTTTT TRBJ2-2 TRBV7-2 NA NA
CASSDRVSPLHF TGTGCCAGCAGTGACAGGGTGTCACCCCTCCACTTT TRBJ1-6 TRBV27 few TRBD1
CASSAWDSGLGANVLTF TGTGCCAGCAGCGCGTGGGATTCAGGGCTCGGGGCCAACGTCCTGACTTTC TRBJ2-6 TRBV7-9 NA NA
CASTLSGPADTQYF TGTGCCAGCACCCTTAGCGGGCCTGCCGATACGCAGTATTTT TRBJ2-3 TRBV7-2 NA TRBD2
CASSSRLRGGRSYEQYF TGTGCCAGCAGTTCCAGACTTAGGGGGGGCCGGTCCTACGAGCAGTACTTC TRBJ2-7 TRBV6-5 few NA
CASRGNTADGYTF TGCGCCAGCAGAGGGAACACTGCTGATGGCTACACCTTC TRBJ1-2 TRBV5-1 few NA
CASSRQGPYEQYF TGTGCCAGCAGCCGGCAGGGACCCTACGAGCAGTACTTC TRBJ2-7 TRBV27 few NA
CASSRGTGSNQPQHF TGTGCCAGCAGTCGAGGGACAGGGAGCAATCAGCCCCAGCATTTT TRBJ1-5 TRBV12-3/TRBV12-4 few TRBD1
CVSSVMAGTFAANLETQYF TGTGTCAGCAGCGTGATGGCGGGAACCTTCGCGGCAAACTTGGAGACCCAGTACTTC TRBJ2-5 TRBV9 NA NA
CSVEGRGDTEAFF TGCAGCGTTGAAGGAAGAGGGGACACTGAAGCTTTCTTT TRBJ1-1 TRBV29-1 NA NA
CASRPRDGNTEAFF TGTGCCAGCAGGCCCCGGGACGGGAACACTGAAGCTTTCTTT TRBJ1-1 TRBV27 NA NA
CASSLGEVFDTQYF TGTGCCAGCAGTTTAGGAGAAGTCTTCGATACGCAGTATTTT TRBJ2-3 TRBV12-3/TRBV12-4 many NA
CASSQVGQRADTQYF TGCGCCAGCAGCCAAGTAGGACAGCGGGCAGATACGCAGTATTTT TRBJ2-3 TRBV4-1 NA NA
CASSQSGLGETQYF TGCGCCAGCAGTCAATCGGGGTTGGGGGAGACCCAGTACTTC TRBJ2-5 TRBV23-1 many NA
CASSSDALNYGYTF TGTGCCAGCAGCTCCGACGCACTGAACTATGGCTACACCTTC TRBJ1-2 TRBV7-6 NA NA
CASRSPGLAGNEQFF TGTGCCAGCAGATCGCCGGGACTAGCGGGCAATGAGCAGTTCTTC TRBJ2-1 TRBV5-5 few TRBD2
CASSLASLAGAGRTQYF TGTGCCAGCAGCTTAGCTAGTCTAGCGGGGGCCGGGAGGACCCAGTACTTC TRBJ2-5 TRBV7-2 few TRBD2
CASSQDPGVGNSPLHF TGCGCCAGCAGCCAAGATCCAGGGGTCGGAAATTCACCCCTCCACTTT TRBJ1-6 TRBV4-3 NA NA
CASSQPGLGSGANVLTF TGTGCCAGCAGCCAACCGGGATTAGGCTCTGGGGCCAACGTCCTGACTTTC TRBJ2-6 TRBV7-8 few NA
CSVSGDSALNEQFF TGCAGCGTTTCCGGAGATTCAGCACTCAATGAGCAGTTCTTC TRBJ2-1 TRBV29-1 few NA
CAISESASGYNEQFF TGTGCCATCAGTGAGTCGGCTAGCGGATACAATGAGCAGTTCTTC TRBJ2-1 TRBV10-3 NA TRBD2
CATKPGPRKSSYNEQFF TGTGCCACCAAACCGGGACCGAGGAAAAGCTCCTACAATGAGCAGTTCTTC TRBJ2-1 TRBV24-1 few NA
CATSSGGLPEAFF TGTGCCACCTCGAGTGGGGGGCTCCCTGAAGCTTTCTTT TRBJ1-1 TRBV2 NA NA
CASSLGPSYNEQFF TGTGCCAGCAGTTTGGGGCCCTCCTACAATGAGCAGTTCTTC TRBJ2-1 TRBV6-2/TRBV6-3 few NA
CASSQDPDRANEQFF TGCGCCAGCAGCCAAGATCCGGACAGGGCGAATGAGCAGTTCTTC TRBJ2-1 TRBV4-1 few TRBD1
CATSRDTGGTNSPLHF TGTGCCACCAGCAGGGATACAGGGGGAACGAATTCACCCCTCCACTTT TRBJ1-6 TRBV15 few TRBD1
CASSWGGSTEAFF TGTGCCAGCAGCTGGGGGGGGAGCACTGAAGCTTTCTTT TRBJ1-1 TRBV7-3 NA NA
CASSLASGLMTGELFF TGTGCCAGCAGCTTAGCTTCCGGGCTAATGACCGGGGAGCTGTTTTTT TRBJ2-2 TRBV7-2 NA NA
CASSEANTGELFF TGTGCCAGCAGTGAGGCGAACACCGGGGAGCTGTTTTTT TRBJ2-2 TRBV6-4 many NA
CASGLLAYEQYF TGTGCTAGTGGTTTGTTGGCCTACGAGCAGTACTTC TRBJ2-7 TRBV12-5 few NA
CASSLEQDTEAFF TGCGCCAGCAGCTTGGAACAAGACACTGAAGCTTTCTTT TRBJ1-1 TRBV5-1 many NA
CASSLGFVVNTEAFF TGCGCCAGCAGCTTGGGCTTCGTTGTGAACACTGAAGCTTTCTTT TRBJ1-1 TRBV5-1 few NA